The entry below describes one T cell receptor beta chain. MiXCR was run by TCRdb on the 5' RACE reads, yielding one entry per CDR3 protein. The data show around 34,000 distinct CDR3 sequences, with more than 20% seen just once and about 2.3% held by the top ten. In germline, CDR1 is SGHVS, CDR2 FNYEAQ. The CDR3 loop spans 12 amino acids. Trimming pared 5 bases from V and 6 bases from J, leaving 10 bases between. Tregs were sorted as CD4+CD25+CD127-/low cells. The specimen sequenced was tumor-infiltrating Tregs sorted from the breast tumor. The chain carries TRBV7-6 and TRBJ1-1; D uncertain. The sequence derives from a female donor with breast cancer. CDR3 nucleotides: TGTGCCAGCAGCAAAGCAGGCTCTGAAGCTTTCTTT. This codes for CASSKAGSEAFF.